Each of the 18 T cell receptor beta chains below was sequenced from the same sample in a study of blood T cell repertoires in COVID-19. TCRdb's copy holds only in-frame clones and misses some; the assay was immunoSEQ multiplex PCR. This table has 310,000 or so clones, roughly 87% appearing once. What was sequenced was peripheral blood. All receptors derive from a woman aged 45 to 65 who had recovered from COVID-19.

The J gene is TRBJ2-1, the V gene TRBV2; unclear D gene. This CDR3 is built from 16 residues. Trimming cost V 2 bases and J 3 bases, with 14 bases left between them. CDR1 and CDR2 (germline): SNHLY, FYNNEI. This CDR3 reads CASSELGTSGYNEQFF. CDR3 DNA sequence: TGTGCCAGCAGTGAATTAGGAACATCGGGCTACAATGAGCAGTTCTTC. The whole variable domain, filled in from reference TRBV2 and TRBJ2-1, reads EPEVTQTPSHQVTQMGQEVILRCVPISNHLYFYWYRQILGQKVEFLVSFYNNEISEKSEIFDDQFSVERPDGSNFTLKIRSTKLEDSAMYFCASSELGTSGYNEQFFGPGTRLTVL.

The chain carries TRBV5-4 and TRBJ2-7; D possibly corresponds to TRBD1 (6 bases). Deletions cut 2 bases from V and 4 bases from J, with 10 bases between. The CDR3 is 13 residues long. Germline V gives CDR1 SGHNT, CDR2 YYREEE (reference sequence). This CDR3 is CASSFIRGYEQYF. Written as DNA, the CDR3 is TGTGCCAGCAGCTTCATCAGGGGTTACGAGCAGTACTTC.

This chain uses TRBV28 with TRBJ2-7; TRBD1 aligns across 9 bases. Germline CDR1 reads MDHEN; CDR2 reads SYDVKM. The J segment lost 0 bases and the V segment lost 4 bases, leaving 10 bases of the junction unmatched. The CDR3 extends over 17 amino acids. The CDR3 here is CASSSQGARTPSYEQYF. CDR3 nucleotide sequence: TGTGCCAGCAGTTCACAGGGGGCAAGAACCCCCTCCTACGAGCAGTACTTC.

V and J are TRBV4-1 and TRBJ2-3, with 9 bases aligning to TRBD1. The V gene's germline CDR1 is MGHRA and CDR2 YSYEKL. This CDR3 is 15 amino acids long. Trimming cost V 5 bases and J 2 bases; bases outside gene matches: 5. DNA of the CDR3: TGCGCCAGCAGCGAGGGACAGGGTTTCACAGATACGCAGTATTTT. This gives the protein CASSEGQGFTDTQYF.

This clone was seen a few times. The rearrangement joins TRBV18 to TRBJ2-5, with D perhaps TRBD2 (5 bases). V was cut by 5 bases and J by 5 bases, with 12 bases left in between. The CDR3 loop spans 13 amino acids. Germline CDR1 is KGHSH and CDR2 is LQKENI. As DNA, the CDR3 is TGTGCCAGCTCATTTCGGCGAGGGGAGACCCAGTACTTC. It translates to CASSFRRGETQYF. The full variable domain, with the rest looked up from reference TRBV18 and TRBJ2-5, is NAGVMQNPRHLVRRRGQEARLRCSPMKGHSHVYWYRQLPEEGLKFMVYLQKENIIDESGMPKERFSAEFPKEGPSILRIQQVVRGDSAAYFCASSFRRGETQYFGPGTRLLVL.

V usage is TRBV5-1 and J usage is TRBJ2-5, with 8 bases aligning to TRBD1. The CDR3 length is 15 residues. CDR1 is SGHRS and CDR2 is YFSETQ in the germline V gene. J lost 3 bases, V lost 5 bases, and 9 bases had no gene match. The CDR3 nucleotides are TGCGCCAGCAGTGCAGGGGGCAAGGGAAAAGAGACCCAGTACTTC. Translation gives CASSAGGKGKETQYF.

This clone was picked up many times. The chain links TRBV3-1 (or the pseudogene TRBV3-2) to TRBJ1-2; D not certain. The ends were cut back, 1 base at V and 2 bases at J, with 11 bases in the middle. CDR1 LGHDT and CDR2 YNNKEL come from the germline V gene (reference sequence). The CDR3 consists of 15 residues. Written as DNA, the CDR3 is TGTGCCAGCAGCCAAGGGTGGCTCCTGAACTATGGCTACACCTTC. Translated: CASSQGWLLNYGYTF.

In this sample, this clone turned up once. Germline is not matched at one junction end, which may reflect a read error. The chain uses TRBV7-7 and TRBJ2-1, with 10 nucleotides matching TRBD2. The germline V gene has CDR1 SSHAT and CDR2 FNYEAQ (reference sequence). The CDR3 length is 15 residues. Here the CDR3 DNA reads TGTGCTAGCAGCTTAGGACTAGCGGAAAACAATGAGCAGTTCTTC. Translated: CASSLGLAENNEQFF.

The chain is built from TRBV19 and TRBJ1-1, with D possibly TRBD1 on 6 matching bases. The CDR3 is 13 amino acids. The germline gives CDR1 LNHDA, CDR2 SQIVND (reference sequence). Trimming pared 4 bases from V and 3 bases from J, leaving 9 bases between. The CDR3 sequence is CASSTPGDTEAFF. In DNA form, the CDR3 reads TGTGCCAGTAGTACCCCAGGGGACACTGAAGCTTTCTTT.

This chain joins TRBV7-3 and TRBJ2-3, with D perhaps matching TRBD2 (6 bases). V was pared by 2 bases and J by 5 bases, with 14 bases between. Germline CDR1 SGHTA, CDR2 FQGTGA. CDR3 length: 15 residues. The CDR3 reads CASSLGGGAKDTQYF. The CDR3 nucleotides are TGTGCCAGCAGCTTAGGCGGCGGGGCCAAAGATACGCAGTATTTT.

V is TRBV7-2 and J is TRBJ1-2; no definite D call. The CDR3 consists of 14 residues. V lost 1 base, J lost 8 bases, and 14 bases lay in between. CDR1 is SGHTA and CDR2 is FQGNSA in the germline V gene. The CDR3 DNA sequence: TGTGCCAGCAGCTTAGATCTAATCGGTAGAGGCTACACCTTC. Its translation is CASSLDLIGRGYTF. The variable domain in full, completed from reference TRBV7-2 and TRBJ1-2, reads GAGVSQSPSNKVTEKGKDVELRCDPISGHTALYWYRQSLGQGLEFLIYFQGNSAPDKSGLPSDRFSAERTGGSVSTLTIQRTQQEDSAVYLCASSLDLIGRGYTFGSGTRLTVV.

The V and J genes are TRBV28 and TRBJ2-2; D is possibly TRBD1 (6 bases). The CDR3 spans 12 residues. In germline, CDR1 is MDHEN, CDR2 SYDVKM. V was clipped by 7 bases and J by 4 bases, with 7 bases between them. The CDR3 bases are TGTGCCAGCACCAGGGGCACCGGGGAGCTGTTTTTT. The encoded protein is CASTRGTGELFF.

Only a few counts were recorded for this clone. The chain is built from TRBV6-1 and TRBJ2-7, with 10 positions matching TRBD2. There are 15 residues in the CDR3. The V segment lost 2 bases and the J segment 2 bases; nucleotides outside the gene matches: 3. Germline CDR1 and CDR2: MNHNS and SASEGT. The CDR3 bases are TGTGCCAGCAGTGAACTAGCGGGAGTTCCCTACGAGCAGTACTTC. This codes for CASSELAGVPYEQYF.

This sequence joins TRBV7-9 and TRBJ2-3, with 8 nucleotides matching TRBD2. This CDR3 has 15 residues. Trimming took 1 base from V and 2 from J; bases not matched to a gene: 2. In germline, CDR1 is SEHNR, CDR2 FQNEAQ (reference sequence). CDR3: CASSLVLAATDTQYF. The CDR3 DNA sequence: TGTGCCAGCAGCTTAGTACTAGCGGCCACAGATACGCAGTATTTT.

The CDR3 here is CASSLLPGQPYEQYF. CDR3 coding DNA: TGTGCCAGCAGTTTATTGCCGGGTCAGCCCTACGAGCAGTACTTC. The rearrangement uses TRBV27 and TRBJ2-7, with D hard to call. V was cut by 1 base and J by 2 bases, with 12 bases left in between. Germline V gene data show CDR1 as MNHEY and CDR2 as SMNVEV (reference sequence). The CDR3 is 15 amino acids.

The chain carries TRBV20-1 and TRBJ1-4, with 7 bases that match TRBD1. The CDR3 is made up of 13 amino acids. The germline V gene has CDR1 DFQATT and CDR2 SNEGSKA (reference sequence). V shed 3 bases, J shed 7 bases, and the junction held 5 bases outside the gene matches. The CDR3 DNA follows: TGCAGTGCTAGTCTCGAGGGGGCTGAAAAACTGTTTTTT. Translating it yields CSASLEGAEKLFF.

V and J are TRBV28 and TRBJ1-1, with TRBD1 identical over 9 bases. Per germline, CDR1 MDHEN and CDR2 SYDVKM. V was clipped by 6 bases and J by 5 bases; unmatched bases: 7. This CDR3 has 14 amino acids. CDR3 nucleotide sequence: TGTGCCAGCAGCCTGACAGGGGGTTGGACTGAAGCTTTCTTT. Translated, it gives CASSLTGGWTEAFF. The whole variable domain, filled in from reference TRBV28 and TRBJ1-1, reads DVKVTQSSRYLVKRTGEKVFLECVQDMDHENMFWYRQDPGLGLRLIYFSYDVKMKEKGDIPEGYSVSREKKERFSLILESASTNQTSMYLCASSLTGGWTEAFFGQGTRLTVV.

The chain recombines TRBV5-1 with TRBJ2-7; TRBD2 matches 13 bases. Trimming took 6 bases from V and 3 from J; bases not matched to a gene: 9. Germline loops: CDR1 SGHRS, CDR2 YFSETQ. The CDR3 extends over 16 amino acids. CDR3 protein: CASTLGGTSGNYEQYF. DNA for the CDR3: TGCGCCAGCACGTTGGGGGGGACTAGCGGGAACTACGAGCAGTACTTC.